The 30 T cell receptor beta chains below all came from one sample that was sequenced in a study of blood T cell repertoires in COVID-19. Assay: immunoSEQ multiplex PCR; the TCRdb copy retains only in-frame clones and omits some. The table lists about 80,000 clones, 80% to 85% of them singletons. The sequenced sample was peripheral blood. The receptors derive from a human donor in a cohort sampled during active COVID-19.

The rearrangement joins TRBV12-3 or TRBV12-4 to TRBJ1-5, with 8 bases matching TRBD1. This CDR3 comprises 12 residues. Here the CDR3 reads CATRQGFQPQHF. In DNA, the CDR3 is TGTGCTACCCGACAGGGGTTTCAGCCCCAGCATTTT.

This chain links TRBV24-1 with TRBJ2-2; D remains unclear. The CDR3 runs 16 residues. Trimming cost V 5 bases and J 0 bases, with 12 bases left between them. CDR1 is KGHDR, CDR2 SFDVKD, per germline. Written as DNA, the CDR3 is TGTGCCACCAGTGGTCCCCCTTCCGCGAACACCGGGGAGCTGTTTTTT. Translating it yields CATSGPPSANTGELFF.

The J gene is TRBJ1-6, the V gene TRBV5-4; D perhaps matches TRBD1 (5 bases). This CDR3 is 14 amino acids long. The germline V and J ends were trimmed by 0 bases and 7 bases, with 8 bases remaining between them. From germline, CDR1 is SGHNT and CDR2 YYREEE (reference sequence). The CDR3 DNA follows: TGTGCCAGCAGCTTGGAGCAGGGCAATTCACCCCTCCACTTT. Translating it yields CASSLEQGNSPLHF.

This clone was counted a few times. The rearrangement uses TRBV5-1 and TRBJ1-2; maybe TRBD1 (5 bases). Trimming shortened V by 7 bases and J by 4 bases, and 14 bases separated the two germline ends. This CDR3 is 13 amino acids long. Germline assignment: CDR1 SGHRS and CDR2 YFSETQ. CDR3 sequence: CASGDSRFYGYTF. CDR3 in DNA: TGCGCCAGCGGCGACAGCCGCTTCTATGGCTACACCTTC.

The V call is TRBV18, the J call TRBJ1-6; the D is unclear. There are 16 residues in the CDR3. The V end lost 1 base, the J end lost 5 bases, and 12 bases lay between the germline ends. CDR1 is KGHSH, CDR2 LQKENI, per germline. The DNA for the CDR3 is TGTGCCAGCTCACCACAGCGGTCCGTGGATAATTCACCCCTCCACTTT. Translation: CASSPQRSVDNSPLHF.

The gene calls are TRBV27 and TRBJ1-5, with TRBD1 identical over 9 bases. V lost 0 bases to trimming and J lost 7 bases; unmatched junction nucleotides: 10. The V gene's germline CDR1 is MNHEY and CDR2 SMNVEV (reference sequence). This CDR3 is 17 amino acids long. The CDR3 reads CASSLSAGQGRGQPQHF. CDR3 sequence (DNA): TGTGCCAGCAGTTTATCGGCGGGACAGGGTCGCGGGCAGCCCCAGCATTTT.

The chain uses TRBV7-9 and TRBJ1-2; TRBD1 agrees at 8 bases. Per the germline V gene, CDR1 is SEHNR and CDR2 is FQNEAQ (reference sequence). The CDR3 loop spans 16 amino acids. V lost 5 bases and J lost 6; bases outside the gene matches: 14. As DNA, the CDR3 is TGTGCCAGCAGCCCTCCCCCGGGACAGGTAGTAGATGGCTACACCTTC. Its translation is CASSPPPGQVVDGYTF. Using reference TRBV7-9 and TRBJ1-2 for the parts outside the CDR3, the full variable domain is DTGVSQNPRHKITKRGQNVTFRCDPISEHNRLYWYRQTLGQGPEFLTYFQNEAQLEKSRLLSDRFSAERPKGSFSTLEIQRTEQGDSAMYLCASSPPPGQVVDGYTFGSGTRLTVV.

The genes are TRBV14 and TRBJ2-1, with 8 bases that match TRBD2. The CDR3 consists of 15 residues. V lost 1 base, J lost 4 bases, and 3 bases stayed unmatched. CDR1 and CDR2 (germline): SGHDN, FVKESK. CDR3 in amino acids: CASSQAGGSYNEQFF. The DNA for the CDR3 is TGTGCCAGCAGCCAAGCGGGGGGGTCTTACAATGAGCAGTTCTTC.

The chain has TRBV7-3 and TRBJ2-2; the D is unclear. The CDR3 is 15 amino acids. Germline-derived CDR1 and CDR2 are SGHTA and FQGTGA. Trimming shortened V by 2 bases and J by 1 base, and 8 bases separated the two germline ends. The CDR3 DNA reads TGTGCCAGCAGCTTAGAACACCAGAACACCGGGGAGCTGTTTTTT. Its protein is CASSLEHQNTGELFF.

The chain carries TRBV5-4 and TRBJ2-7, with D tentatively TRBD1 (5 bases). The germline gives CDR1 SGHNT, CDR2 YYREEE (reference sequence). The CDR3 runs to 14 residues. Trimming stripped 0 bases from V and 4 bases from J, with 11 bases between. The CDR3 DNA is TGTGCCAGCAGCTTGGCAGGGTCAACTTACGAGCAGTACTTC. This codes for CASSLAGSTYEQYF.

This chain uses TRBV6-6 with TRBJ2-2; 11 positions agree with TRBD2. CDR3 length equals 15 residues. Trimming removed 6 bases from V and 6 bases from J; junction bases left unmatched: 6. Germline V gene data show CDR1 as MNHNY and CDR2 as SVGAGI (reference sequence). DNA of the CDR3: TGTGCCAGCAGCTTAGCGGGGGGGCCTTCCGGGGAGCTGTTTTTT. Encoded protein: CASSLAGGPSGELFF.

This rearrangement joins TRBV10-3 to TRBJ2-5; TRBD2 matches 14 bases. V lost 2 bases, J lost 7 bases, and 3 bases stayed unmatched. Per the germline V gene, CDR1 is ENHRY and CDR2 is SYGVKD. This CDR3 has 15 residues. CDR3: CAISEGTSGGGTQYF. CDR3 coding DNA: TGTGCCATCAGTGAGGGGACTAGCGGGGGAGGGACCCAGTACTTC.

The chain joins TRBV5-4 to TRBJ1-3; TRBD1 agrees at 11 bases. CDR3 length: 16 residues. Germline assignment: CDR1 SGHNT and CDR2 YYREEE (reference sequence). J gave up 3 bases and V 3 bases, and 5 bases lay outside the gene matches. The CDR3 loop reads CASSSGTGGRGNTIYF. The DNA for the CDR3 is TGTGCCAGCAGCTCCGGGACAGGGGGACGTGGAAACACCATATATTTT.

This chain joins TRBV29-1 and TRBJ1-2; 7 bases map to TRBD1. Germline V gene sequence: CDR1 SQVTM, CDR2 ANQGSEA. V trimming: 4 bases; J trimming: 0 bases; junction bases outside the gene matches: 5. This CDR3 comprises 14 residues. The CDR3, as DNA: TGCAGCGTTGGGACAGGCACCGCTAACTATGGCTACACCTTC. It encodes CSVGTGTANYGYTF.

The chain couples TRBV10-3 to TRBJ1-1; 8 bases are a match to TRBD1. The V gene's germline CDR1 is ENHRY and CDR2 SYGVKD. This CDR3 comprises 15 residues. Trimming cost V 7 bases and J 0 bases; bases outside gene matches: 7. The CDR3 region has the DNA TGTGCCATCAACTCTGGACAGGGTTTGAACACTGAAGCTTTCTTT. Protein product: CAINSGQGLNTEAFF.

The chain combines TRBV21-1 with TRBJ1-1; TRBD1, the table's D call, lacks a check against the DNA. TRBV21-1 is designated a pseudogene. The CDR3 runs to 15 residues. CDR3 in amino acids: CASSRRQGAGTEAFF. The CDR3 DNA sequence: TGTGCCAGCAGCAGAAGACAGGGGGCGGGAACTGAAGCTTTCTTT.

In this sample, this clone turned up once. The chain links TRBV5-1 to TRBJ2-5; possibly TRBD2 for D (6 bases). The V gene lost 8 bases and the J gene lost 5 bases, with 19 bases spanning the gap. This CDR3 is built from 14 residues. Germline lookup yields CDR1 SGHRS and CDR2 YFSETQ. The DNA of the CDR3 is TGCGCCAGTACTCGGGACTCGAGGCCGGAGACCCAGTACTTC. Its protein product is CASTRDSRPETQYF.

The chain links TRBV9 to TRBJ1-1; TRBD1 matches at 7 bases. The trim removed 3 bases at V and 2 bases at J, leaving 7 bases unmatched. The germline gives CDR1 SGDLS, CDR2 YYNGEE. The length of the CDR3 is 15 residues. This CDR3 is CASSAMTGINTEAFF. Here the CDR3 DNA reads TGTGCCAGCAGCGCAATGACAGGGATAAACACTGAAGCTTTCTTT.

V gene TRBV4-1 combines with J gene TRBJ1-2; TRBD1 matches at 7 bases. Germline loops: CDR1 MGHRA, CDR2 YSYEKL. This CDR3 spans 15 amino acids. V lost 2 bases to trimming and J lost 4 bases; unmatched junction nucleotides: 7. CDR3: CASSQFTGVFYGYTF. CDR3 DNA sequence: TGCGCCAGCAGCCAATTTACAGGGGTCTTCTATGGCTACACCTTC.

This clone was recorded once. This sequence joins TRBV7-6 and TRBJ1-6, with D possibly matching TRBD1 (5 bases). The CDR3 spans 15 residues. CDR1 and CDR2 from the germline V gene are SGHVS and FNYEAQ. Trimming removed 0 bases from V and 10 bases from J, with 13 bases in between. This CDR3 is CASSLAADRGSPLHF. Written as DNA, the CDR3 is TGTGCCAGCAGCTTAGCGGCCGACCGGGGGTCACCCCTCCACTTT.

CDR3 region: CASSPLQGNYNEQFF. The DNA for the CDR3 is TGTGCCAGCAGCCCGTTACAGGGGAACTACAATGAGCAGTTCTTC. The chain uses TRBV3-1 (or the pseudogene TRBV3-2) and TRBJ2-1; 7 bases align to TRBD1. The V gene's germline CDR1 is LGHDT and CDR2 YNNKEL (reference sequence). After removal of 4 bases from V and 3 bases from J, the junction contained 6 bases not matched to a gene. The length of the CDR3 is 15 residues.

V gene TRBV20-1 combines with J gene TRBJ2-1, with D possibly matching TRBD1 (6 bases). CDR1 is DFQATT and CDR2 is SNEGSKA in the germline V gene (reference sequence). The CDR3 is made up of 14 amino acids. V was cut by 3 bases and J by 11 bases, with 20 bases left in between. The CDR3 DNA reads TGCAGTGCTAGTCCCCCCGGGACACAGGCAAAGCAGTTCTTC. Its protein product is CSASPPGTQAKQFF.

This clone was seen more than once but under ten times. The chain is built from TRBV30 and TRBJ1-2; no clear D. The CDR3 runs to 13 residues. Trimming shortened V by 0 bases and J by 4 bases, and 9 bases separated the two germline ends. CDR1 is GTSNPN and CDR2 is SVGIG in the germline V gene (reference sequence). This chain's CDR3 is CAWSVKAVYGYTF. CDR3 DNA: TGTGCCTGGAGTGTAAAGGCGGTCTATGGCTACACCTTC.

V gene TRBV4-1 combines with J gene TRBJ1-2; 7 nucleotides match TRBD1. This CDR3 has 16 amino acids. J was trimmed by 5 bases and V by 3 bases; bases with no gene match: 12. Germline CDR1 and CDR2: MGHRA and YSYEKL. DNA of the CDR3: TGCGCCAGCAGCCAGGAACCTAACAGGGGCCTGTATGGCTACACCTTC. This encodes CASSQEPNRGLYGYTF.

The chain combines TRBV30 with TRBJ2-3, with D possibly being TRBD2 (6 bases). Germline V lookup: CDR1 GTSNPN, CDR2 SVGIG (reference sequence). The CDR3 has 15 amino acids. V lost 1 base and J 0 bases, leaving 11 bases between the germline ends. CDR3 sequence reads: CAWSAFGTSTDTQYF. The CDR3, as DNA: TGTGCCTGGAGTGCCTTCGGGACTAGCACAGATACGCAGTATTTT.

V is TRBV6-5 and J is TRBJ1-4, with a weak D call TRBD1 (5 bases). The CDR3 is 13 residues long. Germline V gene data show CDR1 as MNHEY and CDR2 as SVGAGI. V lost 6 bases and J 8 bases, leaving 13 bases between the germline ends. CDR3 residues: CASSARGGEKLFF. In DNA, the CDR3 is TGTGCCAGCAGCGCCCGGGGGGGGGAAAAACTGTTTTTT.

CDR3 in amino acids: CASSSLAGVSYNEQFF. Written as DNA, the CDR3 is TGTGCCAGCAGTTCGTTAGCGGGAGTCTCCTACAATGAGCAGTTCTTC. This chain connects TRBV6-5 to TRBJ2-1; 9 positions agree with TRBD2. With 4 bases clipped from V and 0 bases from J, the junction kept 4 bases outside the gene matches. Germline lookup yields CDR1 MNHEY and CDR2 SVGAGI. The CDR3 spans 16 residues.

The chain links TRBV27 to TRBJ1-2, with 8 bases matching TRBD1. The CDR3 runs 13 residues. Germline loops: CDR1 MNHEY, CDR2 SMNVEV (reference sequence). After removal of 10 bases from V and 5 bases from J, the junction contained 9 bases not matched to a gene. DNA for the CDR3: TGTGCCACCGGACAGGGAAAAGATTATGGCTACACCTTC. Its translation is CATGQGKDYGYTF.

The chain recombines TRBV19 with TRBJ2-7; a possible D gene is TRBD2 (5 bases). Germline CDR1 is LNHDA and CDR2 is SQIVND (reference sequence). Trimming left V 2 bases short and J 4 bases short, with 15 bases between. The CDR3 contains 15 residues. The CDR3 nucleotides are TGTGCCAGTAGTATAAGCCGGGGAAGGGCTTACGAGCAGTACTTC. Residues: CASSISRGRAYEQYF.

The chain uses TRBV18 and TRBJ2-1; weak D call: TRBD1 (5 bases). V was cut by 5 bases and J by 6 bases, with 17 bases left in between. The CDR3 extends over 15 amino acids. Germline-derived CDR1 and CDR2 are KGHSH and LQKENI. The CDR3 bases are TGTGCCAGCTCAATAGGACCGATAGGGGTCAATGAGCAGTTCTTC. Translation gives CASSIGPIGVNEQFF.